This T cell receptor beta chain emerged from a study of T cells in Graves' hyperthyroidism and ophthalmopathy. This clonotype has a count of ten or more. The antigen is undetermined. Study-level points and caveats: The model made its ophthalmopathy prediction, and onset followed a median approximately six months later. Stable hyperthyroidism was separated from ophthalmopathy by a model based on 13 V-J features.

Sample collection date corresponds to first hyperthyroidism diagnosis, prior to any ophthalmopathy symptoms. TCR beta CDR3 regions were amplified from RNA. The HTBI primer set served for first-round RT-PCR of the TCR CDR3. TCRdb passed the multiplex PCR reads through MiXCR, listing each CDR3 protein once. This table has about 770,000 distinct CDR3 sequences, roughly a sixth appearing once. The source of this sequence is a woman aged 50 to 60 with Graves' hyperthyroidism that later progressed to Graves' ophthalmopathy. Sequencing was performed on blood.

The CDR3 loop reads CAWSVGLAGGIQFF. The CDR3 DNA sequence: TGTGCCTGGAGTGTAGGACTAGCGGGGGGAATTCAGTTCTTC. The chain is built from TRBV30 and TRBJ2-1; 14 bases line up with TRBD2. Germline V gene sequence: CDR1 GTSNPN, CDR2 SVGIG (reference sequence). Trimming removed 0 bases from V and 13 bases from J; junction bases left unmatched: 5. This CDR3 region has 14 residues.